This T cell receptor (beta chain) was retrieved from a study of blood T cells in healthy people across ages (dated by TCRdb to the mid-2010s). For context, the study as a whole: In model experiments, roughly one uniquely barcoded TCR beta cDNA molecule per two T cells was captured by template switching. The donors were split into four age groups: young (average about 16 years), middle-aged (roughly 39), aged (roughly 65) and long-lived (approximately 80). Donors of different ages were randomly distributed across sequencing lanes to avoid experimental bias. For two donors (one aged 18 to 30 and one aged 80 or older), the study analyzed two additional independent replicas of 1 million unique cDNA reads from the same blood draw. The study measured age-related changes in TCR beta repertoire diversity using deep sequencing normalized with unique cDNA molecular identifiers.

Library creation used 5' RACE. TCRdb lists the instrument as Illumina HiSeq 2500. A second PCR of about 6 to 11 cycles was run with a J-beta primer mix and a sample-barcoded 5' primer. A unique molecular identifier was introduced onto each TCR beta cDNA molecule by a template-switch 5' adaptor carrying 12 random nucleotides. Each sample yielded at least 2.5 million CDR3-containing paired-end reads. All of the RNA was converted into first-strand cDNA using the Mint cDNA synthesis kit, with a TRBC-specific oligonucleotide serving as the primer. After uracil-DNA glycosylase treatment, a first 18-cycle PCR used universal primers M1SS and BC2_uni_R on all cDNA. In the authors' own workflow: For normalization, 1 million high-quality reads were randomly selected from each sample, with every read carrying a distinct molecular identifier. Instead of being binned into consensus sequences, reads with shared molecular identifiers were discarded. MiTCR, with a Q25 quality threshold and the strictest error-elimination algorithm, was used for CDR3 identification, clonotype clustering and error correction. Lower-bound total TCR beta diversity was estimated with a nonparametric unseen species model using Euler transformation. The public reads were run again by TCRdb, first through fastp at Q25 and then through MiXCR, and only productive beta chains were kept. All rows with the same CDR3 protein become a single entry with the most common DNA and genes. These V and J calls are TCRdb output, not the study's own analysis. In all, the sample holds approximately 900,000 distinct CDR3 sequences, and under 50% of those were seen once. The top ten constitute around 15% of the sample.

Donors were 40 or so systemically healthy Caucasian individuals from Russia aged roughly 6 to 95 years. Approximately 9.3 milliliters of peripheral blood were collected from each donor into EDTA-treated Vacutainer tubes. PBMCs were isolated by Ficoll-Paque density-gradient centrifugation, with at least 6 million obtained per sample. Total RNA, at least 5 micrograms per sample, was extracted from PBMCs with Trizol reagent. Naive CD45RAhigh/CD27high T cell percentages were measured by flow cytometry on a PBMC aliquot from every donor. The full study reports these points: Compared with the aged group, more naive CD4+ T cells, fewer expanded clones and increased TCR diversity were shown by the long-lived group, suggesting age selection. Estimates of total diversity based on one million sequenced T cells were considered lower bounds and underestimates. Since profiling was done on bulk unsorted PBMCs, naive and antigen-experienced compartments could not be conclusively compared. A strong correlation was found between observed TCR beta diversity and the percentage of naive T cells measured by flow cytometry. As age increased, observed TCR beta diversity per million T cells dropped in a roughly linear way, and a significant reduction was already evident by age about 40. Because donor CMV infection status was unknown, age-related changes in expanded clonotypes were potentially confounded.

Measured from the cysteine to the phenylalanine, the CDR3 is 17 residues long. Kept here is only the CDR3 DNA, which spans 51 bases and is read in frame from base 1. CDR1 is given as SEHNR and CDR2 as FQNEAQ, both from the germline V gene (reference sequence). Germline trimming amounts to 0 bases on V and 7 bases on J, with 9 as the count of junction bases outside the gene matches. Of note for this clonotype: Its recognized antigen is unknown. No quality values exist for individual bases; no much larger clone is one base distant.

The sequence was collected from a man younger than 40 in good health. The chain employs TRBV7-9 and TRBJ1-6, with 7 bases aligning to TRBD1. Sequencing input: blood. The nucleotide sequence is given as TGTGCCAGCAGCTTAGCCCGGGCGCCAGGGGGAAATTCACCCCTCCACTTT. It specifies CASSLARAPGGNSPLHF.